This T cell receptor (beta chain) was profiled in a study of blood T cell repertoires in COVID-19. Study context: COVID-19 samples collected from the United States, Italy and Spain covered acute and convalescent phases.

Sequencing was performed with immunoSEQ multiplex PCR; in TCRdb, only in-frame clones are kept and a portion is missing. The profile covers 200,000 to 250,000 clones, with 88% appearing a single time and 1.7% taken by the ten largest. Sequences were obtained from peripheral blood. This receptor was taken from a man aged 65 to 79 with acute or convalescent COVID-19.

The CDR3 is CASSLPSGTSNEQFF. CDR3 DNA sequence: TGTGCCAGCAGCTTGCCCTCCGGGACTAGCAATGAGCAGTTCTTC. The rearrangement joins TRBV7-2 to TRBJ2-1; 8 bases align to TRBD2. Losses at the gene ends were 3 bases for V and 6 bases for J; bases not matched to a gene: 7. In germline, CDR1 is SGHTA, CDR2 FQGNSA. CDR3 length: 15 amino acids. Supplemented by reference TRBV7-2 and TRBJ2-1, the full variable domain reads GAGVSQSPSNKVTEKGKDVELRCDPISGHTALYWYRQSLGQGLEFLIYFQGNSAPDKSGLPSDRFSAERTGGSVSTLTIQRTQQEDSAVYLCASSLPSGTSNEQFFGPGTRLTVL.